Listed below are T cell receptor beta chains from one sample, sequenced in a study of cytomegalovirus exposure and HLA in healthy donors. Clones were read by immunoSEQ multiplex PCR, and TCRdb kept only the in-frame ones, dropping some. This table holds fewer than 200,000 clones, more than 80% found once. Source material: PBMCs. The receptors were sampled from a woman under 30 in good health and CMV-seronegative. The CDR3 runs from the conserved cysteine through the conserved F or W. The order of the fields is clone size, V gene, D gene, J gene, CDR3 protein, CDR3 DNA. A D gene is named only where the DNA matches it firmly. Size values are once, few and many counts, or a class for expanded clones, and some rows have none.

abundance: once
v_gene: TRBV28
d_gene: TRBD1
j_gene: TRBJ1-1
CDR3aa: CASGTGGRTEAFF
CDR3nt: TGTGCCAGCGGGACAGGGGGGAGGACTGAAGCTTTCTTT

abundance: .
v_gene: TRBV5-1
d_gene: .
j_gene: TRBJ2-7
CDR3aa: CASSWTTGYEQYF
CDR3nt: TGCGCCAGCAGCTGGACGACAGGCTACGAGCAGTACTTC

abundance: .
v_gene: TRBV15
d_gene: TRBD1
j_gene: TRBJ1-2
CDR3aa: CATSQGADFYGYTF
CDR3nt: TGTGCCACCAGTCAGGGGGCCGACTTCTATGGCTACACCTTC

abundance: few
v_gene: TRBV5-4
d_gene: TRBD2
j_gene: TRBJ2-1
CDR3aa: CASSVASGSSYNEQFF
CDR3nt: TGTGCCAGCAGCGTCGCTAGCGGGAGCTCCTACAATGAGCAGTTCTTC

abundance: .
v_gene: TRBV5-4
d_gene: TRBD1
j_gene: TRBJ2-5
CDR3aa: CASSFIDRDVETQYF
CDR3nt: TGTGCCAGCAGTTTTATCGACAGGGATGTGGAGACCCAGTACTTC

abundance: once
v_gene: TRBV19
d_gene: TRBD1
j_gene: TRBJ1-5
CDR3aa: CASSARDRALYSNQPQHF
CDR3nt: TGTGCCAGTAGTGCGCGGGACAGGGCGCTCTATAGCAATCAGCCCCAGCATTTT

abundance: .
v_gene: TRBV19
d_gene: .
j_gene: TRBJ1-2
CDR3aa: CASSIGPYRQGLPLSALGYTF
CDR3nt: TGTGCCAGTAGTATAGGCCCCTATCGGCAGGGGCTACCTCTAAGCGCCTTGGGCTACACCTTC

abundance: .
v_gene: TRBV5-4
d_gene: TRBD2
j_gene: TRBJ2-3
CDR3aa: CASSGASGGGTDTQYF
CDR3nt: TGTGCCAGCAGCGGAGCTAGCGGGGGGGGCACAGATACGCAGTATTTT

abundance: .
v_gene: TRBV27
d_gene: TRBD1
j_gene: TRBJ2-3
CDR3aa: CASSTVRGRGPRTDTQYF
CDR3nt: TGTGCCAGCAGCACAGTACGGGGCAGGGGGCCTAGGACAGATACGCAGTATTTT

abundance: .
v_gene: TRBV2
d_gene: TRBD1
j_gene: TRBJ2-2
CDR3aa: CASRTGPNTGELFF
CDR3nt: TGTGCCAGCAGGACAGGGCCGAACACCGGGGAGCTGTTTTTT

abundance: once
v_gene: TRBV7-8
d_gene: .
j_gene: TRBJ2-2
CDR3aa: CASGGARAGELFF
CDR3nt: TGTGCCAGCGGAGGGGCCAGGGCCGGGGAGCTGTTTTTT

abundance: .
v_gene: TRBV5-1
d_gene: TRBD2
j_gene: TRBJ2-7
CDR3aa: CASRAGTSATYEQYF
CDR3nt: TGCGCCAGCAGGGCCGGGACTAGCGCAACCTACGAGCAGTACTTC

abundance: .
v_gene: TRBV4-2
d_gene: TRBD2
j_gene: TRBJ2-2
CDR3aa: CASSQPSSGGRINTGELFF
CDR3nt: TGTGCCAGCAGCCAACCGTCATCGGGAGGGAGGATTAACACCGGGGAGCTGTTTTTT

abundance: few
v_gene: TRBV5-1
d_gene: .
j_gene: TRBJ2-1
CDR3aa: CASSPGALYNEQFF
CDR3nt: TGCGCCAGCAGCCCAGGTGCTTTATACAATGAGCAGTTCTTC

abundance: .
v_gene: TRBV10-2
d_gene: .
j_gene: TRBJ1-6
CDR3aa: CASSEQGTSPLHF
CDR3nt: TGCGCCAGCAGTGAACAGGGAACTTCACCCCTCCACTTT

abundance: .
v_gene: TRBV18
d_gene: .
j_gene: TRBJ2-1
CDR3aa: CASSPWAGGRGGNEQFF
CDR3nt: TGTGCCAGCTCACCATGGGCTGGCGGGAGAGGGGGGAATGAGCAGTTCTTC

abundance: .
v_gene: TRBV5-6
d_gene: .
j_gene: TRBJ2-3
CDR3aa: CASSITSLHGTDTQYF
CDR3nt: TGTGCCAGCAGCATAACTAGTTTACACGGTACAGATACGCAGTATTTT

abundance: .
v_gene: TRBV6-5
d_gene: TRBD2
j_gene: TRBJ2-7
CDR3aa: CASSYIAGISYEQYF
CDR3nt: TGTGCCAGCAGTTATATAGCGGGCATCTCCTACGAGCAGTACTTC

abundance: .
v_gene: TRBV29-1
d_gene: TRBD1
j_gene: TRBJ1-4
CDR3aa: CSVAGQRNEKLFF
CDR3nt: TGCAGCGTTGCGGGACAGAGAAATGAAAAACTGTTTTTT

abundance: .
v_gene: TRBV27
d_gene: TRBD2
j_gene: TRBJ2-3
CDR3aa: CASSLNYRLATTDTQYF
CDR3nt: TGTGCCAGCAGTTTAAATTACCGACTAGCGACCACAGATACGCAGTATTTT

abundance: .
v_gene: TRBV27
d_gene: .
j_gene: TRBJ2-1
CDR3aa: CASSSGLSYNEQFF
CDR3nt: TGTGCCAGCAGTTCGGGACTCTCCTACAATGAGCAGTTCTTC

abundance: .
v_gene: TRBV2
d_gene: .
j_gene: TRBJ1-2
CDR3aa: CASSEGRTDLYGYTF
CDR3nt: TGTGCCAGCAGTGAAGGCCGGACAGACCTCTATGGCTACACCTTC

abundance: .
v_gene: TRBV29-1
d_gene: .
j_gene: TRBJ2-2
CDR3aa: CSVEAGTNTGELFF
CDR3nt: TGCAGCGTTGAAGCAGGGACGAACACCGGGGAGCTGTTTTTT

abundance: .
v_gene: TRBV6-5
d_gene: TRBD1
j_gene: TRBJ2-7
CDR3aa: CASSKRPQGAYEQYF
CDR3nt: TGTGCCAGCAGTAAAAGGCCCCAGGGGGCCTACGAGCAGTACTTC

abundance: .
v_gene: TRBV6-1
d_gene: .
j_gene: TRBJ2-7
CDR3aa: CASSEATAVSSYEQYF
CDR3nt: TGTGCCAGCAGTGAAGCGACAGCAGTTAGTTCCTACGAGCAGTACTTC

abundance: .
v_gene: TRBV28
d_gene: .
j_gene: TRBJ1-1
CDR3aa: CASYGGPGTEAFF
CDR3nt: TGTGCCAGCTACGGGGGGCCAGGGACTGAAGCTTTCTTT

abundance: once
v_gene: TRBV7-8
d_gene: .
j_gene: TRBJ1-4
CDR3aa: CASSLVEGDEKLFF
CDR3nt: TGTGCCAGCAGCTTAGTAGAAGGAGACGAAAAACTGTTTTTT

abundance: .
v_gene: TRBV2
d_gene: .
j_gene: TRBJ1-2
CDR3aa: CASSESGVSGYTF
CDR3nt: TGTGCCAGCAGTGAGTCCGGGGTGAGCGGCTACACCTTC

abundance: .
v_gene: TRBV6-6
d_gene: .
j_gene: TRBJ1-1
CDR3aa: CASSYSRDTEAFF
CDR3nt: TGTGCCAGCAGTTACTCGAGGGACACTGAAGCTTTCTTT

abundance: few
v_gene: TRBV28
d_gene: TRBD1
j_gene: TRBJ2-2
CDR3aa: CASSSPGTGAGELFF
CDR3nt: TGTGCCAGCAGTTCCCCCGGGACAGGGGCCGGGGAGCTGTTTTTT

abundance: .
v_gene: TRBV6-6
d_gene: TRBD1
j_gene: TRBJ1-2
CDR3aa: CASRQTGGEAYGYTF
CDR3nt: TGTGCCAGCAGGCAGACAGGGGGCGAAGCCTATGGCTACACCTTC

abundance: .
v_gene: TRBV25-1
d_gene: .
j_gene: TRBJ1-4
CDR3aa: CASSDRTVYLNEKLFF
CDR3nt: TGTGCCAGCAGTGATAGAACAGTTTACCTTAATGAAAAACTGTTTTTT

abundance: .
v_gene: TRBV27
d_gene: .
j_gene: TRBJ1-6
CDR3aa: CASRDLGTLHF
CDR3nt: TGTGCCAGCAGGGACCTCGGGACCCTCCACTTT

abundance: .
v_gene: TRBV4-1
d_gene: TRBD1
j_gene: TRBJ2-7
CDR3aa: CASSPRTGAIHSVPYEQYF
CDR3nt: TGCGCCAGCAGCCCTAGGACAGGGGCCATCCATAGTGTACCCTACGAGCAGTACTTC

abundance: .
v_gene: TRBV5-5
d_gene: .
j_gene: TRBJ1-2
CDR3aa: CASSTEHRVAYGYTF
CDR3nt: TGTGCCAGCAGCACCGAGCACAGGGTTGCCTATGGCTACACCTTC

abundance: .
v_gene: TRBV28
d_gene: TRBD1
j_gene: TRBJ1-5
CDR3aa: CASSFRGTGRQPQHF
CDR3nt: TGTGCCAGCAGTTTTCGCGGGACAGGGCGTCAGCCCCAGCATTTT

abundance: .
v_gene: TRBV5-5
d_gene: TRBD1
j_gene: TRBJ1-2
CDR3aa: CASSLDRVGGYTF
CDR3nt: TGTGCCAGCAGTCTCGACAGGGTAGGGGGCTACACCTTC

abundance: once
v_gene: TRBV6-6
d_gene: .
j_gene: TRBJ1-5
CDR3aa: CASSYRQDSNQPQHF
CDR3nt: TGTGCCAGCAGTTATCGACAGGATAGCAATCAGCCCCAGCATTTT

abundance: few
v_gene: TRBV2
d_gene: TRBD1
j_gene: TRBJ1-2
CDR3aa: CASGPGTGYYGYTF
CDR3nt: TGTGCCAGCGGGCCTGGGACAGGGTACTATGGCTACACCTTC

abundance: few
v_gene: TRBV6-5
d_gene: TRBD2
j_gene: TRBJ2-1
CDR3aa: CASSSLAGSYNEQFF
CDR3nt: TGTGCCAGCAGTTCCTTAGCGGGCTCCTACAATGAGCAGTTCTTC

abundance: .
v_gene: TRBV5-1
d_gene: TRBD1
j_gene: TRBJ2-1
CDR3aa: CASSCPHRDRGNNEQFF
CDR3nt: TGCGCCAGCAGCTGCCCCCACCGGGACAGGGGAAACAATGAGCAGTTCTTC

abundance: .
v_gene: TRBV5-5
d_gene: .
j_gene: TRBJ1-5
CDR3aa: CASSFGGLNQPQHF
CDR3nt: TGTGCCAGCAGCTTCGGGGGGCTCAATCAGCCCCAGCATTTT

abundance: once
v_gene: TRBV2
d_gene: .
j_gene: TRBJ1-1
CDR3aa: CASSELQGMYTEAFF
CDR3nt: TGTGCCAGCAGTGAATTACAGGGTATGTACACTGAAGCTTTCTTT

abundance: few
v_gene: TRBV6-5
d_gene: .
j_gene: TRBJ1-1
CDR3aa: CASSSPGAVTEAFF
CDR3nt: TGTGCCAGCAGCTCACCAGGGGCGGTCACTGAAGCTTTCTTT

abundance: once
v_gene: TRBV6-4
d_gene: TRBD1
j_gene: TRBJ2-1
CDR3aa: CASSPDRANNEQFF
CDR3nt: TGTGCCAGCAGTCCGGACAGGGCCAACAATGAGCAGTTCTTC

abundance: .
v_gene: TRBV7-3
d_gene: .
j_gene: TRBJ1-1
CDR3aa: CASSAGPNTEAFF
CDR3nt: TGTGCCAGCAGCGCGGGCCCGAACACTGAAGCTTTCTTT

abundance: .
v_gene: TRBV7-8
d_gene: TRBD1
j_gene: TRBJ2-2
CDR3aa: CASSLARTGSTGELFF
CDR3nt: TGTGCCAGCAGCTTAGCACGGACAGGGTCCACCGGGGAGCTGTTTTTT

abundance: .
v_gene: TRBV11-3
d_gene: TRBD1
j_gene: TRBJ2-1
CDR3aa: CASSLDTDREQFF
CDR3nt: TGTGCCAGCAGCTTAGATACGGACAGGGAGCAGTTCTTC

abundance: .
v_gene: TRBV21-1
d_gene: .
j_gene: TRBJ2-7
CDR3aa: CASSNHGRIQGEQYF
CDR3nt: TGTGCCAGCAGCAACCATGGGCGTATTCAAGGCGAGCAGTACTTC

abundance: .
v_gene: TRBV19
d_gene: .
j_gene: TRBJ2-2
CDR3aa: CASSILGGYTGELFF
CDR3nt: TGTGCCAGTAGTATATTAGGAGGGTACACCGGGGAGCTGTTTTTT

abundance: .
v_gene: TRBV5-1
d_gene: .
j_gene: TRBJ2-2
CDR3aa: CASSSSQGGITGELFF
CDR3nt: TGCGCCAGCAGCTCGTCCCAGGGGGGAATCACCGGGGAGCTGTTTTTT

abundance: .
v_gene: TRBV28
d_gene: TRBD1
j_gene: TRBJ1-5
CDR3aa: CASSDRGRQPQHF
CDR3nt: TGTGCCAGCAGTGACAGGGGGCGTCAGCCCCAGCATTTT

abundance: .
v_gene: TRBV6-1
d_gene: .
j_gene: TRBJ2-7
CDR3aa: CASSDRGERYEQYF
CDR3nt: TGTGCCAGCAGTGACAGGGGCGAACGTTACGAGCAGTACTTC

abundance: .
v_gene: TRBV28
d_gene: TRBD2
j_gene: TRBJ2-7
CDR3aa: CASRWAGVVSLYEQYF
CDR3nt: TGTGCCAGCAGATGGGCGGGAGTGGTCTCTCTCTACGAGCAGTACTTC

abundance: .
v_gene: TRBV27
d_gene: TRBD2
j_gene: TRBJ2-7
CDR3aa: CASSFSSGSSHEQYF
CDR3nt: TGTGCCAGCAGTTTTTCTAGCGGGAGCTCTCACGAGCAGTACTTC